This TCR beta chain was recovered during a study of naive and memory T cell subsets. Four subsets defined by CD45RA and CD27 were sorted after CD3, CD4, CD8 and live/dead staining. This clonotype has ten or more counts. Its antigen is undetermined. Overall study findings and caveats: Activation and differentiation may alter RNA-based TCR counts. The power law exponent of TCR abundance differed between naive and memory cells. Naive repertoires, especially CD8, held a few larger clonotypes, possibly memory cells re-expressing CD45RA.

Two oligonucleotides, mixed equimolar, formed the beta constant-region primer covering TRBC1 and TRBC2. Ligated cDNA was amplified by four rounds of PCR with nested alpha and beta constant-region primers and SP2. One entry per CDR3 protein, called by TCRdb with MiXCR from the UMI-ligation and nested PCR reads. The table lists about 150,000 distinct CDR3 sequences, about 20% of them singletons. The CDR3 sequence is 14 residues long. V lost 2 bases and J 4 bases, leaving 10 bases between the germline ends. In germline, CDR1 is MNHNY, CDR2 SVGAGI (reference sequence). Sequences were obtained from naive CD4+ T cells from blood. This receptor was obtained from a human donor in good health. The V and J genes are TRBV6-6 and TRBJ2-3; the D is unclear. CDR3 in DNA: TGTGCCAGCAGTTACCAAGCGTACGCAGATACGCAGTATTTT. It codes for CASSYQAYADTQYF.